These 29 T cell receptor beta chains were sequenced from one sample in a study of blood T cell repertoires in COVID-19 (dated by TCRdb to the early 2020s). Library preparation employed the immunoSEQ multiplex PCR assay. TCRdb mirrors the immuneACCESS table, restricted to in-frame sequences. Some clones are absent from its copies; in checked studies, under half trace to an unresolved V gene, and the reason for the others is unknown. The sample table shows 250,000 to 350,000 clones, and about 81% are seen once. Roughly 1.6% of the sample comes from the top ten. What was sequenced was peripheral blood. The receptors derive from a human donor with COVID-19, enrolled during active disease. The donor label of this sample is uncertain.

The chain links TRBV4-3 to TRBJ2-3, with 7 nucleotides matching TRBD2. CDR3 length equals 16 residues. Germline CDR1 LGHNA, CDR2 YSLEER. Trimming removed 1 base from V and 7 bases from J; junction bases left unmatched: 11. The CDR3 region is CASSQVSSGGDHTQYF. For the CDR3, the DNA is TGCGCCAGCAGCCAAGTGTCTAGCGGAGGAGATCATACGCAGTATTTT.

J is TRBJ1-1 and V is TRBV19, with D possibly being TRBD1 (6 bases). The CDR3 totals 16 residues. Germline CDR1 LNHDA, CDR2 SQIVND (reference sequence). V gave up 4 bases and J gave up 5 bases, with 20 bases separating them. The CDR3 region is CASSTKIHRAVTEAFF. In nucleotides, the CDR3 is TGTGCCAGTAGTACCAAAATACACAGGGCGGTGACTGAAGCTTTCTTT.

V gene TRBV28 combines with J gene TRBJ1-6; D is unclear. This CDR3 contains 16 residues. Germline loops: CDR1 MDHEN, CDR2 SYDVKM. The germline V and J ends were trimmed by 4 bases and 0 bases, with 10 bases remaining between them. In DNA form, the CDR3 reads TGTGCCAGCAGTTGGGCAGTGAGCTCCTATAATTCACCCCTCCACTTT. Translating it yields CASSWAVSSYNSPLHF.

V usage is TRBV7-2 and J usage is TRBJ2-7, with unresolved D. Germline values: CDR1 SGHTA, CDR2 FQGNSA. There are 15 residues in the CDR3. Trimming cost V 1 base and J 0 bases, with 10 bases left between them. CDR3 protein: CASSLDYVSSYEQYF. In nucleotides, the CDR3 is TGTGCCAGCAGCTTAGACTACGTTAGCTCCTACGAGCAGTACTTC.

The chain is built from TRBV13 and TRBJ2-3; D perhaps matches TRBD2 (5 bases). The CDR3 length is 12 residues. Deletions cut 8 bases from V and 3 bases from J, with 9 bases between. Germline values: CDR1 PRHDT, CDR2 FYEKMQ (reference sequence). The CDR3 DNA follows: TGTGCCAGCGCTAGAGGGACAGATACGCAGTATTTT. This translates into CASARGTDTQYF.

The V and J genes are TRBV11-1 and TRBJ2-3, with 15 bases aligning to TRBD2. J was trimmed by 6 bases and V by 5 bases; bases with no gene match: 3. Germline loops: CDR1 SGHAT, CDR2 FQDESV (reference sequence). CDR3 length: 15 residues. CDR3 in DNA: TGTGCCAGCAGCCCGGGGACTAGCGGGAGGGATACGCAGTATTTT. Protein sequence: CASSPGTSGRDTQYF.

In nucleotides, the CDR3 is TGTGCCAGCAGCCAGTTCACGCCACCTAACCTCGCTAACTATGGCTACACCTTC. Protein sequence: CASSQFTPPNLANYGYTF. The J gene is TRBJ1-2, the V gene TRBV3-1 (or the pseudogene TRBV3-2); D not resolved. Germline values: CDR1 LGHDT, CDR2 YNNKEL (reference sequence). The germline V and J ends were trimmed by 3 bases and 0 bases, with 20 bases remaining between them. The CDR3 is made up of 18 amino acids.

The rearrangement links TRBV30 to TRBJ2-1; the D gene is possibly TRBD2 (6 bases). The germline V gene encodes CDR1 GTSNPN and CDR2 SVGIG (reference sequence). CDR3 length equals 15 residues. Trimming shortened V by 2 bases and J by 9 bases, and 20 bases separated the two germline ends. The CDR3, as DNA: TGTGCCTGGAGTTACGGGTCGGGAGTAGGAAGTGAGCAGTTCTTC. It translates to CAWSYGSGVGSEQFF.

Concerning this clone itself: In the same sample, other DNA sequences code for this CDR3. In DNA, the CDR3 is TGTGCCAGCAGCGCTATGACAGGGAACACTGAAGCTTTCTTT. This encodes CASSAMTGNTEAFF. The chain recombines TRBV9 with TRBJ1-1; a weak D match, TRBD1 (6 bases). V lost 3 bases and J 1 base, leaving 10 bases between the germline ends. This CDR3 has 14 residues. Germline CDR1 and CDR2: SGDLS and YYNGEE.

The chain has TRBV15 and TRBJ2-7, with 7 bases that match TRBD1. CDR1 is LNHNV, CDR2 YYDKDF, per germline (reference sequence). The CDR3 sequence is 14 residues long. V trimming: 4 bases; J trimming: 2 bases; junction bases outside the gene matches: 5. The CDR3 protein is CATSTGTAAYEQYF. The CDR3 nucleotides read TGTGCCACCAGCACCGGGACAGCCGCCTACGAGCAGTACTTC.

The V gene is TRBV28, the J gene TRBJ1-2, with 7 bases that match TRBD1. Germline V gene lookup returns CDR1 MDHEN and CDR2 SYDVKM. Losses at the gene ends were 5 bases for V and 6 bases for J; bases not matched to a gene: 3. The CDR3 has 12 residues. CDR3 nucleotides: TGTGCCAGCAGTGACAGGGTCCATGGCTACACCTTC. Residues: CASSDRVHGYTF.

This chain connects TRBV28 to TRBJ2-3, with TRBD2 matching over 14 bases. The CDR3 consists of 17 residues. CDR1 is MDHEN and CDR2 is SYDVKM in the germline V gene. V dropped 4 bases and J dropped 12; count of bases not matched to a gene: 15. The CDR3 coding sequence is TGTGCCAGCAGTTGGACTAGCGGGGGGTCTTATGGAATTGTTCAGTATTTT. This codes for CASSWTSGGSYGIVQYF.

The gene calls are TRBV9 and TRBJ2-2; 8 positions match TRBD2. Unmatched junction bases numbered 8, after V lost 3 bases and J lost 4 bases. CDR1 is SGDLS and CDR2 is YYNGEE in the germline V gene. The length of the CDR3 is 16 residues. This CDR3 is CASSAGLGVGTGELFF. The CDR3 DNA reads as TGTGCCAGCAGCGCGGGACTAGGCGTGGGCACCGGGGAGCTGTTTTTT.

The chain joins TRBV27 to TRBJ2-1; TRBD1 is a possible D gene (6 bases). Germline V gives CDR1 MNHEY, CDR2 SMNVEV (reference sequence). The CDR3 covers 16 residues. V dropped 5 bases and J dropped 7 bases, with 21 bases sitting between them. In DNA form, the CDR3 reads TGTGCCAGCAGTAGGTTAATGACAGGTGGTTTGAATGAGCAGTTCTTC. It encodes CASSRLMTGGLNEQFF.

CDR3 bases: TGTGCCAGCAGCAGCAACAGGGTTGAGGGCTACACCTTC. Its translation: CASSSNRVEGYTF. The genes are TRBV2 and TRBJ1-2; D might be TRBD1 (6 bases). Looked up from germline, CDR1 is SNHLY and CDR2 is FYNNEI. The ends were cut back, 6 bases at V and 8 bases at J, with 16 bases in the middle. The CDR3 sequence is 13 residues long.

The chain is built from TRBV1 and TRBJ1-1; TRBD1, the table's D call, lacks a check against the DNA. TRBV1 is reported as a pseudogene. CDR3 length: 13 residues. CDR3 sequence: CTSSQQPDRGAFF. The CDR3 nucleotides read TGCACCAGCAGCCAGCAGCCGGACAGGGGAGCTTTCTTT.

This chain joins TRBV6-5 and TRBJ1-2; TRBD1 matches 10 bases. The germline gives CDR1 MNHEY, CDR2 SVGAGI. The V and J ends lost 2 bases and 8 bases, in that order; junction bases with no gene match: 8. There are 15 residues in the CDR3. The CDR3 loop reads CASSYRDRGSLGYTF. CDR3 coding DNA: TGTGCCAGCAGTTACCGGGACAGGGGTTCTTTGGGCTACACCTTC.

This chain connects TRBV6-5 to TRBJ1-2; 10 bases map to TRBD1. The CDR3 is made up of 15 amino acids. V trimming: 7 bases; J trimming: 9 bases; junction bases outside the gene matches: 14. Germline CDR1 is MNHEY and CDR2 is SVGAGI. Here the CDR3 DNA reads TGTGCCAGCATCCTGCCCACCGGGACAGGGGATAGCTACACCTTC. As protein: CASILPTGTGDSYTF.

J is TRBJ1-1 and V is TRBV6-1; tentative D call: TRBD1 (5 bases). V was clipped by 2 bases and J by 4 bases, with 11 bases between them. The CDR3 is 14 amino acids. CDR1 and CDR2 from the germline V gene are MNHNS and SASEGT. CDR3 nucleotide sequence: TGTGCCAGCAGTGAAAATCAGGGATTCACTGAAGCTTTCTTT. It is translated as CASSENQGFTEAFF.

The table lists this clone with many counts. The chain has TRBV5-5 and TRBJ1-2; the D is unclear. Trimming shortened V by 4 bases and J by 8 bases, and 12 bases separated the two germline ends. CDR1 and CDR2 from the germline V gene are SGHKS and YYEKEE (reference sequence). CDR3 length equals 12 residues. CDR3 DNA: TGTGCCAGCAGCCTTCCCTCGGGGGGCTACACCTTC. Its translation is CASSLPSGGYTF.

This clone was counted once. The CDR3 reads CATSSPGQVSSYEQYF. The CDR3 DNA sequence: TGTGCCACCAGCAGTCCGGGACAGGTCTCCTCCTACGAGCAGTACTTC. The chain carries TRBV15 and TRBJ2-7, with TRBD1 matching 8 bases. The CDR3 loop spans 16 amino acids. Germline assignment: CDR1 LNHNV and CDR2 YYDKDF (reference sequence). V trimming: 3 bases; J trimming: 0 bases; junction bases outside the gene matches: 7.

This clone has just one count. The chain couples TRBV6-6 to TRBJ1-6; no clear D. The CDR3 loop spans 15 amino acids. V shed 7 bases and J shed 0 bases, with 10 bases lying between them. Per germline, CDR1 MNHNY and CDR2 SVGAGI (reference sequence). The CDR3 coding sequence is TGTGCCAGCACATTACAGAGCTCCTATAATTCACCCCTCCACTTT. Encoded protein: CASTLQSSYNSPLHF.

This clone was counted a few times. The chain is built from TRBV7-2 and TRBJ1-3, with 10 positions matching TRBD1. Germline CDR1 SGHTA, CDR2 FQGNSA. The CDR3 has 15 residues. Losses at the gene ends were 1 base for V and 3 bases for J; bases not matched to a gene: 0. The CDR3 loop is CASSLGTGGGNTIYF. Here the CDR3 DNA reads TGTGCCAGCAGCTTAGGGACAGGGGGTGGAAACACCATATATTTT.

The sample holds one count of this clone. The chain combines TRBV7-2 with TRBJ1-2; TRBD1 matches 12 bases. Germline V CDR1 and CDR2: SGHTA, FQGNSA. The CDR3 extends over 17 amino acids. V dropped 4 bases and J dropped 2; count of bases not matched to a gene: 8. The DNA for the CDR3 is TGTGCCAGCAGCTCGGGACAGGGGGCCGAGTACAACTATGGCTACACCTTC. Translation: CASSSGQGAEYNYGYTF.

This chain links TRBV29-1 with TRBJ2-7; TRBD2 might be the D (6 bases). Looked up from germline, CDR1 is SQVTM and CDR2 is ANQGSEA. The CDR3 runs to 14 residues. The ends were cut back, 7 bases at V and 1 base at J, with 17 bases in the middle. The CDR3 bases are TGCAGCGCCGGAGGCGGGGACGGGTCCTACGAGCAGTACTTC. As protein: CSAGGGDGSYEQYF.

The chain uses TRBV18 and TRBJ2-1, with 9 bases matching TRBD1. Trimming at V came to 3 bases and at J to 4 bases, leaving 10 bases not matched to a gene. The CDR3 runs 17 residues. CDR1 is KGHSH, CDR2 LQKENI, per germline. For the CDR3, the DNA is TGTGCCAGCTCACCTTTTTCGGGACAGGGAGTTTACAATGAGCAGTTCTTC. Its protein product is CASSPFSGQGVYNEQFF.

The rearrangement joins TRBV9 to TRBJ2-3, with D possibly TRBD2 on 5 matching bases. V was clipped by 2 bases and J by 4 bases, with 14 bases between them. The CDR3 sequence is 15 residues long. CDR1 is SGDLS and CDR2 is YYNGEE in the germline V gene. CDR3 DNA: TGTGCCAGCAGCGTCCAAGCGGCTGGGGCAGATACGCAGTATTTT. This encodes CASSVQAAGADTQYF.

The rearrangement links TRBV5-1 to TRBJ2-7; the D gene is possibly TRBD1 (7 bases). CDR1 and CDR2 from the germline V gene are SGHRS and YFSETQ. Between the trimmed V and J ends, which lost 4 bases and 3 bases, there was a span of 14 bases. The CDR3 consists of 14 residues. CDR3: CASSLEGQRYEQYF. CDR3 sequence (DNA): TGCGCCAGCAGCCTGGAGGGACAGCGCTACGAGCAGTACTTC.

The rearrangement links TRBV10-3 to TRBJ1-3, with 7 positions matching TRBD1. Germline V gene sequence: CDR1 ENHRY, CDR2 SYGVKD. With V trimmed by 10 bases and J by 2 bases, 11 bases remained unmatched. The CDR3 extends over 15 amino acids. CDR3 sequence (DNA): TGTGCCAGCACTAATGGGGACAGAGCTGGAAACACCATATATTTT. Protein: CASTNGDRAGNTIYF.